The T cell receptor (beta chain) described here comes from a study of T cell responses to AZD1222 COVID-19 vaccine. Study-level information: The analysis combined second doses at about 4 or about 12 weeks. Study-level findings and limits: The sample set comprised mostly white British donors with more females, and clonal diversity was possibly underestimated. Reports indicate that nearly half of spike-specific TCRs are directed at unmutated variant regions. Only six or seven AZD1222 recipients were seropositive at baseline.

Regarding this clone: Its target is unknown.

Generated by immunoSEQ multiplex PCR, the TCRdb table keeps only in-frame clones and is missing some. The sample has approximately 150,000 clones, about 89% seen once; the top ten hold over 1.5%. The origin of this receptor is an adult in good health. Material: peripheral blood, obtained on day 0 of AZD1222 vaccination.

The DNA of the CDR3 is TGTGCCAGCAGCGTAGGGGGCCCTAGGGGCGGGGAGCTGTTTTTT. Protein: CASSVGGPRGGELFF. The genes are TRBV9 and TRBJ2-2; weak D call: TRBD1 (5 bases). In germline, CDR1 is SGDLS, CDR2 YYNGEE. There are 15 residues in the CDR3. Trimming cost V 0 bases and J 7 bases, with 13 bases left between them.